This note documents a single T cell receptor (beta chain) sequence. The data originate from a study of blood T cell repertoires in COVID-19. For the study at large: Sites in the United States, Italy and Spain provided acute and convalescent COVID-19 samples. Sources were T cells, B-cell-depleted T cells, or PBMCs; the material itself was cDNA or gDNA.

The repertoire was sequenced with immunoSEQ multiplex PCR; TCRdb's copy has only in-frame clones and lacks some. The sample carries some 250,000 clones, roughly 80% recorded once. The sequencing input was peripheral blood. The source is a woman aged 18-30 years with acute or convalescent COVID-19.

The CDR3 here is CASSLGGRVDSNQPQHF. The CDR3, as DNA: TGTGCCAGCAGCTTAGGAGGCAGGGTCGATAGCAATCAGCCCCAGCATTTT. V is TRBV11-2 and J is TRBJ1-5, with D perhaps matching TRBD1 (5 bases). Germline V gives CDR1 SGHAT, CDR2 FQNNGV. The CDR3 extends over 17 amino acids. V lost 1 base and J lost 0, with 13 bases in between.